The table lists the clone carrying this T cell receptor beta chain with a few counts. As processed by the authors: Nucleated cell number was recorded as an estimate derived from reference gene primer amplification. Only in-frame clones appear in the TCRdb table, and some are missing; sequencing was by immunoSEQ multiplex PCR. D and trimming were read from the DNA, whereas the V and J calls and clone size are those reported in that table. The sample shows about 300,000 clones, roughly 90% of them seen only once. These data belong to a study of blood T cell repertoires in COVID-19. Across the whole study: Researchers got acute and convalescent COVID-19 samples from the United States, Italy and Spain. PBMCs, B-cell-depleted T cells, or T cells were the source of the cDNA or gDNA that made up the material.

Exposed study participants had met a COVID-19 case within 2 weeks before entry. The sample consisted of PBMCs or T cells enriched from blood (not recorded which). The source of this sequence is a woman in her 50s who had been exposed to COVID-19.

The CDR3 coding sequence is TGCGCCAGCAGCCAAGATCGGCGACAGGGGACCTACGAGCAGTACTTC. Protein product: CASSQDRRQGTYEQYF. The rearrangement uses TRBV4-1 and TRBJ2-7; 8 bases are a match to TRBD1. The CDR3 totals 16 residues. Losses at the gene ends were 0 bases for V and 2 bases for J; bases not matched to a gene: 6. Looked up from germline, CDR1 is MGHRA and CDR2 is YSYEKL.